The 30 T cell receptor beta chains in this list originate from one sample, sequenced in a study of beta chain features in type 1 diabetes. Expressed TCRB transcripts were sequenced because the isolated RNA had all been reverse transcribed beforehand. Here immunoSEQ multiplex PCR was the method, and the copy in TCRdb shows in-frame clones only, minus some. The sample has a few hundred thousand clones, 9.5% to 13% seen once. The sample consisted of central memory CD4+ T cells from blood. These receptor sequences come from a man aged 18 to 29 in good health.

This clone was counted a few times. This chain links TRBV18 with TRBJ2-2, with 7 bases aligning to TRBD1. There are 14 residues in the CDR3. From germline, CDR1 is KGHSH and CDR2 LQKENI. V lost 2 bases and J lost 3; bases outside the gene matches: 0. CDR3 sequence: CASSPTGDTGELFF. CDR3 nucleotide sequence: TGTGCCAGCTCACCAACAGGGGACACCGGGGAGCTGTTTTTT.

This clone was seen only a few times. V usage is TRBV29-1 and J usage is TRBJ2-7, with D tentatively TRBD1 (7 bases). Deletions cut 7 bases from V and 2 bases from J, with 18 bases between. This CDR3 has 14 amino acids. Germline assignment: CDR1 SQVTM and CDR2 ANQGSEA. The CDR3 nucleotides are TGCAGCGCCAGTCAGGGGGGACGGGCCTACGAGCAGTACTTC. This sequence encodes CSASQGGRAYEQYF.

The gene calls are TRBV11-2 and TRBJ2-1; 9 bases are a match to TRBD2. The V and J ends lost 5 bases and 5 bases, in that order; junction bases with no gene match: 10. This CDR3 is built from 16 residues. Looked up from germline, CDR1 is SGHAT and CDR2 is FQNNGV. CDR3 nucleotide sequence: TGTGCCAGCAGCCCTTCCAGGACTAGCGTACACAATGAGCAGTTCTTC. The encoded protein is CASSPSRTSVHNEQFF.

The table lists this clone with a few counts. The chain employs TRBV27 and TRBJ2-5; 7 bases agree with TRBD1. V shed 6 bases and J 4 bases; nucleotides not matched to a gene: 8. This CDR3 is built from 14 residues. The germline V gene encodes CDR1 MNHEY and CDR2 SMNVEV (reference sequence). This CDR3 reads CASSARRDRETQYF. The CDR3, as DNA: TGTGCCAGCAGCGCTAGACGGGACAGAGAGACCCAGTACTTC.

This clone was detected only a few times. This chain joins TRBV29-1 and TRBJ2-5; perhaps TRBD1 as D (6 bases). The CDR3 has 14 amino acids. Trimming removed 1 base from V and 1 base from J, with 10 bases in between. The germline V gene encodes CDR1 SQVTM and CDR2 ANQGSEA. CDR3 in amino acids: CSVEVGGVQETQYF. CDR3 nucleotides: TGCAGCGTTGAAGTTGGGGGCGTCCAAGAGACCCAGTACTTC.

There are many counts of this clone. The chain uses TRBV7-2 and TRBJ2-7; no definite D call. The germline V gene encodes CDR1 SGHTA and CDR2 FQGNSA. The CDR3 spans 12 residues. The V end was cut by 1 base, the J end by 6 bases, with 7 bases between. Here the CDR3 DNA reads TGTGCCAGCAGCTTAGATTTAAGCGAGCAGTACTTC. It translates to CASSLDLSEQYF. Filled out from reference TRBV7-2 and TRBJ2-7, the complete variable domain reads GAGVSQSPSNKVTEKGKDVELRCDPISGHTALYWYRQSLGQGLEFLIYFQGNSAPDKSGLPSDRFSAERTGGSVSTLTIQRTQQEDSAVYLCASSLDLSEQYFGPGTRLTVT.

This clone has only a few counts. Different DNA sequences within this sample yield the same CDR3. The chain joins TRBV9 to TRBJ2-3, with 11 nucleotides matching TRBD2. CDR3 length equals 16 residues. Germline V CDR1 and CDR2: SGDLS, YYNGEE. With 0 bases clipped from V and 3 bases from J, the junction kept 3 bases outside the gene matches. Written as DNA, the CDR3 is TGTGCCAGCAGCGTAGGGGCTAGCGGGAGGACAGATACGCAGTATTTT. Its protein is CASSVGASGRTDTQYF.

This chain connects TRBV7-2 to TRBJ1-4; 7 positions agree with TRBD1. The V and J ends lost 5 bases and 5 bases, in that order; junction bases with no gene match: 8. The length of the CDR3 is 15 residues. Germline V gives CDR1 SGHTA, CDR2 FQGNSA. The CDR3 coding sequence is TGTGCCAGCAGCACCCCGACAGGGATCAATGAAAAACTGTTTTTT. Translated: CASSTPTGINEKLFF. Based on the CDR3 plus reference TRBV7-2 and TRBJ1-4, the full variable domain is GAGVSQSPSNKVTEKGKDVELRCDPISGHTALYWYRQSLGQGLEFLIYFQGNSAPDKSGLPSDRFSAERTGGSVSTLTIQRTQQEDSAVYLCASSTPTGINEKLFFGSGTQLSVL.

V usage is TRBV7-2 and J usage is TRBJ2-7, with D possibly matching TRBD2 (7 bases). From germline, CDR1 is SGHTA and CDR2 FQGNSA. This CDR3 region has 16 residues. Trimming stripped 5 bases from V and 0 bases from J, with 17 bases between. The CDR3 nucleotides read TGTGCCAGCAGCCGGAGGGGGGGCCTAAGCTCCTACGAGCAGTACTTC. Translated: CASSRRGGLSSYEQYF.

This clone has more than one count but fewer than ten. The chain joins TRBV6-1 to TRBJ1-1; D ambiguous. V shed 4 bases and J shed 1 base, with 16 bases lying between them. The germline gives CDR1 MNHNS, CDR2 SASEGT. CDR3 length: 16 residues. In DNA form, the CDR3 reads TGTGCCAGCAGTGCGTATGTAGGGAGATCGAACACTGAAGCTTTCTTT. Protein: CASSAYVGRSNTEAFF.

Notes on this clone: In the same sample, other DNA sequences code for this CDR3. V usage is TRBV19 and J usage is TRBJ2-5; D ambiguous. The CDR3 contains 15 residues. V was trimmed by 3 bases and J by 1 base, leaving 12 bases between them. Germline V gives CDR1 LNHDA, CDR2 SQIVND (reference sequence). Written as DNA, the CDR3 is TGTGCCAGTAGTATCCCCGATAGGGCCCAAGAGACCCAGTACTTC. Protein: CASSIPDRAQETQYF.

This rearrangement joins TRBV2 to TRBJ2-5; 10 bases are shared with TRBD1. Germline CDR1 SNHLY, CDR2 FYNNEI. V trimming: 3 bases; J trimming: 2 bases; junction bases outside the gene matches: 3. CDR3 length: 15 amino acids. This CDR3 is CASSEGQGIQETQYF. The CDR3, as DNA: TGTGCCAGCAGTGAGGGACAGGGGATTCAAGAGACCCAGTACTTC.

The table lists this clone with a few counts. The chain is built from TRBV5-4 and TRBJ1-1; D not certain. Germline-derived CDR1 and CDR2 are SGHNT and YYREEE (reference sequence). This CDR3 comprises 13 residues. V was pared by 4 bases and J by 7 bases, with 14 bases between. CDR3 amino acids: CASSIGLRDEAFF. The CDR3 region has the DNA TGTGCCAGCAGCATTGGACTGCGGGATGAAGCTTTCTTT.

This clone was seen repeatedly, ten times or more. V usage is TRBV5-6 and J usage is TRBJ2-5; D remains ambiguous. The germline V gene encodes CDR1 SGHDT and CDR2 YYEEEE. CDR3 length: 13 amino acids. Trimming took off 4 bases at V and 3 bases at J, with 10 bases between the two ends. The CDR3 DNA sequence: TGTGCCAGCAGCCGTGAACGGGAAGAGACCCAGTACTTC. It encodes CASSREREETQYF.

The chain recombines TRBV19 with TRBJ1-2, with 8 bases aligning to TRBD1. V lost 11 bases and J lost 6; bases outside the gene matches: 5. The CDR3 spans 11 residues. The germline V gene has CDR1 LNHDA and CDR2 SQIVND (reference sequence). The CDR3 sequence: CASRRGHGYTF. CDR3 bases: TGTGCCTCACGCAGGGGGCATGGCTACACCTTC.

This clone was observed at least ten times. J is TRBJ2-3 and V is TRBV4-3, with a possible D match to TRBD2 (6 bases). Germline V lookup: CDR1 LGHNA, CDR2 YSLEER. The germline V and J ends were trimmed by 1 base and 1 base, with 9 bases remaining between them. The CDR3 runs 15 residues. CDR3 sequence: CASSQVGGGTDTQYF. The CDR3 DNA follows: TGCGCCAGCAGCCAAGTCGGAGGGGGCACAGATACGCAGTATTTT.

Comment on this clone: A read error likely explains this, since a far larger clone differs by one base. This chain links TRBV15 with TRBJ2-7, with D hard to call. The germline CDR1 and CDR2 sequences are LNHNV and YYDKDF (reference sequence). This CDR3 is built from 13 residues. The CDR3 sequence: CPTSRDVSYEQYF. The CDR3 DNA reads TGTCCCACCAGCAGAGATGTCAGCTACGAGCAGTACTTC.

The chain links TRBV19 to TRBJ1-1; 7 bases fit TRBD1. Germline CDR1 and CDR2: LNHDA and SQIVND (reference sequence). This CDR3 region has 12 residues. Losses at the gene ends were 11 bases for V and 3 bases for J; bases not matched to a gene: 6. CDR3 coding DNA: TGTGCCCTACAGGGGCGCGACACTGAAGCTTTCTTT. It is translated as CALQGRDTEAFF.

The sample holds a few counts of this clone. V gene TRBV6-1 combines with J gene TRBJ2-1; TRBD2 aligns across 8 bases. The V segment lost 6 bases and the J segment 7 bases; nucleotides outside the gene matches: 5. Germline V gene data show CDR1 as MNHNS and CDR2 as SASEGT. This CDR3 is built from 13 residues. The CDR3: CASRLAGLNEQFF. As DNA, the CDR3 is TGTGCCAGCAGGTTAGCGGGACTGAATGAGCAGTTCTTC.

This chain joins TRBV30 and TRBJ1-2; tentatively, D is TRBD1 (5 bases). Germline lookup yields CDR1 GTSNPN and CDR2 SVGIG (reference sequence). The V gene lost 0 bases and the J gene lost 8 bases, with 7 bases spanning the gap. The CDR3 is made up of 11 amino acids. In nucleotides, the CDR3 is TGTGCCTGGAGTGTAGGGGTCGGCTACACCTTC. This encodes CAWSVGVGYTF.

Written as DNA, the CDR3 is TGTGCCAGCAGTTACTCGGGTGGGGATCAGCCCCAGCATTTT. Its translation: CASSYSGGDQPQHF. The chain employs TRBV6-6 and TRBJ1-5, with D hard to call. V lost 0 bases and J lost 5, with 8 bases in between. Germline V gene sequence: CDR1 MNHNY, CDR2 SVGAGI (reference sequence). CDR3 length: 14 residues.

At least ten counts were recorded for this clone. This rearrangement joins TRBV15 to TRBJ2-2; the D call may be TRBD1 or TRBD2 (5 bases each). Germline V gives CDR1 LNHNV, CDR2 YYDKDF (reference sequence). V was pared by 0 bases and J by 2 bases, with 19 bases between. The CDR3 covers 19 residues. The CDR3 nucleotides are TGTGCCACCAGCAGAGACGACCGGGACGTAGACACCAACACCGGGGAGCTGTTTTTT. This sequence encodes CATSRDDRDVDTNTGELFF.

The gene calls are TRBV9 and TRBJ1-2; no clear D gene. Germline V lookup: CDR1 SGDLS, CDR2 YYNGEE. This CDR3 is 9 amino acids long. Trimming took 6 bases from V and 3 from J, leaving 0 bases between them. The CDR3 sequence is CASNYGYTF. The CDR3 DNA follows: TGTGCCAGCAACTATGGCTACACCTTC.

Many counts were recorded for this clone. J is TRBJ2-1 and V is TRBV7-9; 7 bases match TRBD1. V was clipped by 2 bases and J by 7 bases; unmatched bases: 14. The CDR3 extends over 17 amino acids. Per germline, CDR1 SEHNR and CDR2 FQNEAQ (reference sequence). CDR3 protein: CASSLPRQGKYANEQFF. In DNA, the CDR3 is TGTGCCAGCAGCTTACCTCGACAGGGTAAATATGCTAATGAGCAGTTCTTC.

CDR3 in DNA: TGTGCCAGTAGTATTTCGGGGCAGTATGGCTACACCTTC. Translation gives CASSISGQYGYTF. The V and J genes are TRBV19 and TRBJ1-2, with a tentative D call TRBD1 (5 bases). The V and J ends lost 3 bases and 5 bases respectively, with 10 bases between them. CDR1 LNHDA and CDR2 SQIVND come from the germline V gene (reference sequence). The CDR3 totals 13 residues.

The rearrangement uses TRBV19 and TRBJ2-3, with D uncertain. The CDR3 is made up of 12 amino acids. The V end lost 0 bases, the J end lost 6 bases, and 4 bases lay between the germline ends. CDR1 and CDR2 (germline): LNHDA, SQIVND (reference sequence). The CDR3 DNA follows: TGTGCCAGTAGTATAGACAGCGATACGCAGTATTTT. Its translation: CASSIDSDTQYF.

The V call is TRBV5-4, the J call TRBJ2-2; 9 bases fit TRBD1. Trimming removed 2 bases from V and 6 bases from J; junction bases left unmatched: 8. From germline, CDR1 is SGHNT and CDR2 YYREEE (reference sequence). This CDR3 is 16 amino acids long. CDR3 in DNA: TGTGCCAGCAGCTTCCCGGACAGGGGAAGCGCCGGGGAGCTGTTTTTT. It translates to CASSFPDRGSAGELFF.

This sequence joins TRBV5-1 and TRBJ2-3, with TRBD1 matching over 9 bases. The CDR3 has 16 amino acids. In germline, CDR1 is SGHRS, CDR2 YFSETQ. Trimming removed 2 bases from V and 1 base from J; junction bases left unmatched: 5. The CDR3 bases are TGCGCCAGCAGCTTCGGTAGGACAGGGGGCACAGATACGCAGTATTTT. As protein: CASSFGRTGGTDTQYF.

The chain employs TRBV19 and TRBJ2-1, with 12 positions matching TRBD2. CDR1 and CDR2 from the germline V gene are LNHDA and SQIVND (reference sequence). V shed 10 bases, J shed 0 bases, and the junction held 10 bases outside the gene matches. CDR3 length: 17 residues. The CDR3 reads CATETSGRFSSYNEQFF. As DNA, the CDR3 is TGTGCCACCGAGACTAGCGGGAGATTCAGCTCCTACAATGAGCAGTTCTTC.

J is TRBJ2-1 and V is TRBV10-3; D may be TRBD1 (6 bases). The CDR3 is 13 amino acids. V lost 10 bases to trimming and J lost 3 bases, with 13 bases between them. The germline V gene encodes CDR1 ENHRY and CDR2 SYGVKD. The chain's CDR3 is CATGQTGYNEQFF. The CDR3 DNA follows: TGTGCCACAGGACAGACTGGCTACAATGAGCAGTTCTTC.